These 30 T cell receptor beta chains originate from one sample sequenced in a study of blood T cell repertoires in COVID-19. Produced via immunoSEQ multiplex PCR; TCRdb's table is partial and in-frame only. Of 200,000 to 300,000 clones in the sample, roughly nine tenths were seen once. Sequenced material: peripheral blood. The origin of the receptors is a middle-aged man who had recovered from COVID-19.

This chain uses TRBV7-9 with TRBJ1-1; TRBD1 matches at 10 bases. The CDR3 has 16 residues. Germline CDR1 and CDR2: SEHNR and FQNEAQ (reference sequence). Trimming at V came to 5 bases and at J to 7 bases, leaving 13 bases not matched to a gene. The CDR3 sequence is CASSTLHRQGAGEAFF. CDR3 DNA: TGTGCCAGCAGCACACTCCACCGACAGGGGGCAGGTGAAGCTTTCTTT.

This clone was found once. The rearrangement joins TRBV27 to TRBJ1-4, with TRBD1 matching over 12 bases. Germline CDR1 and CDR2: MNHEY and SMNVEV (reference sequence). This CDR3 has 16 amino acids. The V and J ends lost 10 bases and 7 bases, in that order; junction bases with no gene match: 13. CDR3 bases: TGTGCCACCCGAGGGGGGACAGGGGGCGATCGTGAAAAACTGTTTTTT. It encodes CATRGGTGGDREKLFF.

The chain has TRBV7-8 and TRBJ2-7; D gene ambiguous. The CDR3 extends over 15 amino acids. Germline V gene sequence: CDR1 SGHVS, CDR2 FQNEAQ. The germline V and J ends were trimmed by 6 bases and 2 bases, with 17 bases remaining between them. CDR3 sequence: CASRPSEWQAYEQYF. CDR3 sequence (DNA): TGTGCCAGCAGGCCCTCCGAGTGGCAGGCCTACGAGCAGTACTTC.

This chain links TRBV20-1 with TRBJ2-7, with D maybe TRBD1 (6 bases). Germline V gene data show CDR1 as DFQATT and CDR2 as SNEGSKA (reference sequence). This CDR3 is 11 amino acids long. Between the trimmed V and J ends, which lost 6 bases and 3 bases, there was a span of 9 bases. The CDR3 loop is CSARGGYEQYF. CDR3 coding DNA: TGCAGTGCCAGGGGCGGCTACGAGCAGTACTTC.

The CDR3 reads CASSLEVGLRPTGELFF. In DNA form, the CDR3 reads TGCGCCAGCAGCTTGGAGGTGGGCCTCCGTCCCACCGGGGAGCTGTTTTTT. This chain links TRBV5-1 with TRBJ2-2; D is ambiguous. The CDR3 is 17 amino acids. Looked up from germline, CDR1 is SGHRS and CDR2 is YFSETQ. Trimming left V 0 bases short and J 4 bases short, with 16 bases between.

This sequence joins TRBV2 and TRBJ2-1; the D gene is possibly TRBD1 (7 bases). CDR3 length: 16 amino acids. V was cut by 2 bases and J by 4 bases, with 15 bases left in between. The V gene's germline CDR1 is SNHLY and CDR2 FYNNEI. CDR3 region: CASSERRAGGYNEQFF. The DNA of the CDR3 is TGTGCCAGCAGTGAAAGGAGGGCAGGGGGTTACAATGAGCAGTTCTTC.

A single count supports this clone. The chain has TRBV2 and TRBJ2-7; 9 bases agree with TRBD2. The V segment lost 5 bases and the J segment 2 bases; nucleotides outside the gene matches: 4. Germline V gene lookup returns CDR1 SNHLY and CDR2 FYNNEI. CDR3 length equals 14 residues. The CDR3 DNA reads TGTGCCAGCAGTCGCCTAGCGGGGCCCTACGAGCAGTACTTC. Translation gives CASSRLAGPYEQYF.

V and J are TRBV15 and TRBJ2-5, with unresolved D. With 1 base removed from V and 3 bases from J, the gap between germline ends came to 9 bases. Germline CDR1 and CDR2: LNHNV and YYDKDF (reference sequence). CDR3 size: 14 residues. CDR3 DNA sequence: TGTGCCACCAGCAGAGTCTCCAGAAAAGAGACCCAGTACTTC. Amino acid sequence: CATSRVSRKETQYF.

V gene TRBV9 combines with J gene TRBJ2-1, with 8 bases identical to TRBD2. The CDR3 runs to 18 residues. Germline V gene data show CDR1 as SGDLS and CDR2 as YYNGEE. Trimming at V came to 6 bases and at J to 9 bases, leaving 23 bases not matched to a gene. CDR3 residues: CASKGGVPPAGAPFEQFF. As DNA, the CDR3 is TGTGCCAGCAAGGGTGGGGTACCTCCAGCGGGAGCCCCCTTTGAGCAGTTCTTC. The entire variable domain, with the rest obtained from reference TRBV9 and TRBJ2-1, is as follows: DSGVTQTPKHLITATGQRVTLRCSPRSGDLSVYWYQQSLDQGLQFLIQYYNGEERAKGNILERFSAQQFPDLHSELNLSSLELGDSALYFCASKGGVPPAGAPFEQFFGPGTRLTVL.

The chain has TRBV19 and TRBJ2-7; D remains unclear. There are 12 residues in the CDR3. The germline V gene has CDR1 LNHDA and CDR2 SQIVND (reference sequence). Trimming left V 5 bases short and J 7 bases short, with 12 bases between. DNA for the CDR3: TGTGCCAGTAGTGACTTCGTACGGGAGCAGTACTTC. Residues: CASSDFVREQYF.

V usage is TRBV30 and J usage is TRBJ2-7; the D is unclear. From germline, CDR1 is GTSNPN and CDR2 SVGIG (reference sequence). Deletions cut 0 bases from V and 4 bases from J, with 10 bases between. The CDR3 consists of 13 residues. The CDR3 protein is CAWSVSAVYEQYF. DNA for the CDR3: TGTGCCTGGAGTGTATCGGCGGTTTACGAGCAGTACTTC.

The chain links TRBV2 to TRBJ2-4; D is unresolved. This CDR3 comprises 16 residues. Per germline, CDR1 SNHLY and CDR2 FYNNEI. Between the trimmed V and J ends, which lost 8 bases and 9 bases, there was a span of 26 bases. CDR3 loop: CASLLLPGSTRGIQYF. CDR3 in DNA: TGTGCCAGCCTTCTCCTCCCCGGGTCTACCCGAGGCATTCAGTACTTC.

The chain combines TRBV5-7 with TRBJ2-2; 9 nucleotides agree with TRBD1. TRBV5-7 is an ORF, and what it does is uncertain. The J segment lost 6 bases and the V segment lost 1 base, leaving 7 bases of the junction unmatched. CDR3 length: 16 residues. The DNA for the CDR3 is TGTGCCAGCAGCTTGCGTAGGGACAGGGCTCCCGGGGAGCTGTTTTTT. Its protein product is CASSLRRDRAPGELFF.

The chain has TRBV11-1 and TRBJ2-7; 7 nucleotides agree with TRBD1. The ends lost 4 bases at V and 2 bases at J; junction bases unmatched: 8. CDR1 is SGHAT and CDR2 is FQDESV in the germline V gene (reference sequence). The CDR3 is made up of 15 amino acids. CDR3 protein: CASSSTGDLPYEQYF. The CDR3 DNA follows: TGTGCCAGCAGCTCCACAGGGGATTTACCCTACGAGCAGTACTTC.

This chain connects TRBV3-1 (or the pseudogene TRBV3-2) to TRBJ1-2; D is ambiguous. This CDR3 has 14 residues. V was clipped by 3 bases and J by 4 bases, with 12 bases between them. CDR1 is LGHDT and CDR2 is YNNKEL in the germline V gene (reference sequence). CDR3 in DNA: TGTGCCAGCAGCCAGCCCCAACTCGGCTATGGCTACACCTTC. Encoded protein: CASSQPQLGYGYTF.

The J gene is TRBJ1-5, the V gene TRBV5-6; D might be TRBD1 (5 bases). In germline, CDR1 is SGHDT, CDR2 YYEEEE. The germline V and J ends were trimmed by 0 bases and 1 base, with 8 bases remaining between them. The CDR3 length is 15 residues. CDR3 residues: CASSLAQGSNQPQHF. DNA of the CDR3: TGTGCCAGCAGCTTGGCCCAGGGAAGCAATCAGCCCCAGCATTTT.

This chain connects TRBV7-9 to TRBJ2-1, with TRBD2 matching over 8 bases. CDR1 is SEHNR, CDR2 FQNEAQ, per germline (reference sequence). The V and J ends lost 5 bases and 0 bases, in that order; junction bases with no gene match: 12. CDR3 length: 18 amino acids. The CDR3, as DNA: TGTGCCAGCAGCCCCCGGGAGGGCGGGGGGTCCTCCTACAATGAGCAGTTCTTC. Protein: CASSPREGGGSSYNEQFF.

CDR3 protein: CSASSRTPGANVLTF. Here the CDR3 DNA reads TGCAGTGCTAGTTCACGAACACCCGGGGCCAACGTCCTGACTTTC. The chain uses TRBV20-1 and TRBJ2-6; D is ambiguous. The CDR3 runs 15 residues. CDR1 is DFQATT and CDR2 is SNEGSKA in the germline V gene (reference sequence). Trimming pared 3 bases from V and 4 bases from J, leaving 13 bases between.

This clone was seen only once. J is TRBJ2-3 and V is TRBV19; 8 bases match TRBD2. The V gene end was trimmed by 10 bases and the J gene end by 6 bases; junction bases not matched to a gene: 6. The germline V gene has CDR1 LNHDA and CDR2 SQIVND (reference sequence). This CDR3 has 12 amino acids. The DNA of the CDR3 is TGTGCCACCGGGGGGGACGTGGATACGCAGTATTTT. As protein: CATGGDVDTQYF.

To note about this clone: The same CDR3 is also encoded by other DNA sequences in this sample. The rearrangement links TRBV7-2 to TRBJ2-7; 9 bases map to TRBD2. The CDR3 is made up of 15 amino acids. Unmatched junction bases numbered 5, after V lost 3 bases and J lost 2 bases. From germline, CDR1 is SGHTA and CDR2 FQGNSA. CDR3: CASSLGGGAAYEQYF. The CDR3 region has the DNA TGTGCCAGCAGCTTGGGCGGGGGGGCCGCCTACGAGCAGTACTTC.

The V and J genes are TRBV3-1 (or the pseudogene TRBV3-2) and TRBJ2-5; TRBD2 agrees at 7 bases. This CDR3 contains 14 residues. Per germline, CDR1 LGHDT and CDR2 YNNKEL (reference sequence). The J segment lost 3 bases and the V segment lost 6 bases, leaving 7 bases of the junction unmatched. The CDR3 region is CASSQRGGKETQYF. CDR3 DNA sequence: TGTGCCAGCAGTCAAAGGGGAGGGAAAGAGACCCAGTACTTC.

This clone appeared a few times. At one boundary the junction diverges from the germline segment, which might be a read error. The CDR3 region is CASSQEDRASYEQYF. The CDR3 region has the DNA TGTGCCAGCAGTCAAGAGGACAGGGCGTCCTACGAGCAGTACTTC. V usage is TRBV3-1 (or the pseudogene TRBV3-2) and J usage is TRBJ2-7; 8 nucleotides align to TRBD1. Germline loops: CDR1 LGHDT, CDR2 YNNKEL (reference sequence). The CDR3 totals 15 residues.

The rearrangement uses TRBV19 and TRBJ2-7, with 9 bases that match TRBD1. Germline CDR1 is LNHDA and CDR2 is SQIVND (reference sequence). This CDR3 is built from 16 residues. V was clipped by 3 bases and J by 3 bases; unmatched bases: 9. Here the CDR3 reads CASSIGGQGLNYEQYF. CDR3 sequence (DNA): TGTGCCAGTAGTATCGGGGGACAGGGCTTAAACTACGAGCAGTACTTC. Using reference TRBV19 and TRBJ2-7 for the parts outside the CDR3, the full variable domain is DGGITQSPKYLFRKEGQNVTLSCEQNLNHDAMYWYRQDPGQGLRLIYYSQIVNDFQKGDIAEGYSVSREKKESFPLTVTSAQKNPTAFYLCASSIGGQGLNYEQYFGPGTRLTVT.

The genes are TRBV6-2 or TRBV6-3 and TRBJ1-5, with 7 bases identical to TRBD1. The CDR3 is 15 residues long. Germline-derived CDR1 and CDR2 are MNHEY and SVGEGT. J was trimmed by 5 bases and V by 2 bases; bases with no gene match: 6. The CDR3 spells CASSYPPTGYQPQHF. In DNA form, the CDR3 reads TGTGCCAGCAGTTACCCACCGACAGGGTATCAGCCCCAGCATTTT.

The chain recombines TRBV14 with TRBJ2-7; TRBD2 matches 15 bases. CDR1 is SGHDN and CDR2 is FVKESK in the germline V gene. The CDR3 covers 18 residues. V shed 1 base and J 1 base; nucleotides not matched to a gene: 5. The DNA of the CDR3 is TGTGCCAGCAGCCAAGGGAGCGGGACTAGCGGGAGGTCCTACGAGCAGTACTTC. It encodes CASSQGSGTSGRSYEQYF.

This clone has more than one count but fewer than ten. The chain is built from TRBV5-6 and TRBJ1-5; tentative D call: TRBD1 (5 bases). V lost 0 bases and J 7 bases, leaving 23 bases between the germline ends. Germline CDR1 SGHDT, CDR2 YYEEEE. The CDR3 contains 18 residues. The CDR3 DNA is TGTGCCAGCAGCTTGGCCAGGGTCCGAGCTCAGGGTGCCCAGCCCCAGCATTTT. It specifies CASSLARVRAQGAQPQHF.

This chain links TRBV6-2 or TRBV6-3 with TRBJ1-1, with D tentatively TRBD1 (6 bases). The CDR3 extends over 14 amino acids. Germline V gives CDR1 MNHEY, CDR2 SVGEGT. V dropped 2 bases and J dropped 6 bases, with 13 bases sitting between them. CDR3 bases: TGTGCCAGCAGTTACGTGGGGGCGTTCGCTGAAGCTTTCTTT. It is translated as CASSYVGAFAEAFF.

The chain combines TRBV9 with TRBJ1-6; D unresolved. V lost 4 bases, J lost 0 bases, and 8 bases lay in between. The CDR3 loop spans 15 amino acids. The germline V gene has CDR1 SGDLS and CDR2 YYNGEE. The CDR3, as DNA: TGTGCCAGCAGCCGAGGTAGCTCCTATAATTCACCCCTCCACTTT. Translation gives CASSRGSSYNSPLHF.

The V gene is TRBV2, the J gene TRBJ2-7, with TRBD1 matching over 8 bases. V lost 8 bases and J lost 3; bases outside the gene matches: 24. Germline V gene sequence: CDR1 SNHLY, CDR2 FYNNEI. This CDR3 spans 19 amino acids. CDR3 bases: TGTGCCAGCCGTAACTCGCCGGGGACAGGCCCCAAACCTTTCTACGAGCAGTACTTC. It encodes CASRNSPGTGPKPFYEQYF.

The J gene is TRBJ1-5, the V gene TRBV19; D perhaps matches TRBD1 (6 bases). Trimming removed 3 bases at V and 2 bases at J, with 20 bases between. Germline-derived CDR1 and CDR2 are LNHDA and SQIVND (reference sequence). This CDR3 has 18 amino acids. CDR3: CASSMLGTGLGGNQPQHF. The CDR3 nucleotides read TGTGCCAGTAGTATGTTAGGTACAGGGTTGGGCGGCAATCAGCCCCAGCATTTT.